Below, 14 T cell receptor beta chains from the same sample are listed, as sequenced in a study of PD-L1 blockade in urothelial cancer. Time point defined: pretreatment peripheral blood. Here immunoSEQ multiplex PCR was the method, and the copy in TCRdb shows in-frame clones only, minus some. Among about 56,000 clones, 85% were seen once, and the ten largest hold 15% to 19%. Sample: PBMCs, taken around atezolizumab (anti-PD-L1) treatment. The receptors derive from a man aged 70-80 years with urothelial cancer.

In nucleotides, the CDR3 is TGTGCCAGCACCCCTACAACGAGGCGGGGTGAAGCTTTCTTT. Its translation: CASTPTTRRGEAFF. The J gene is TRBJ1-1, the V gene TRBV28; D is unclear. Trimming stripped 7 bases from V and 7 bases from J, with 19 bases between. CDR3 length equals 14 residues. The germline V gene has CDR1 MDHEN and CDR2 SYDVKM.

V usage is TRBV11-2 and J usage is TRBJ2-2; D is ambiguous. The CDR3 has 14 residues. Trimming cost V 2 bases and J 1 base, with 5 bases left between them. Per germline, CDR1 SGHAT and CDR2 FQNNGV. CDR3: CASSLQQNTGELFF. The CDR3 nucleotides read TGTGCCAGCAGCTTACAACAGAACACCGGGGAGCTGTTTTTT.

The rearrangement uses TRBV18 and TRBJ1-1, with D uncertain. With 0 bases removed from V and 4 bases from J, the gap between germline ends came to 6 bases. Per the germline V gene, CDR1 is KGHSH and CDR2 is LQKENI. The CDR3 loop spans 13 amino acids. CDR3 DNA sequence: TGTGCCAGCTCACCACCAGCAACCACTGAAGCTTTCTTT. This sequence encodes CASSPPATTEAFF.

This rearrangement joins TRBV5-1 to TRBJ1-1; TRBD1 agrees at 7 bases. J gave up 6 bases and V 4 bases, and 12 bases lay outside the gene matches. The CDR3 loop spans 15 amino acids. Germline assignment: CDR1 SGHRS and CDR2 YFSETQ. As DNA, the CDR3 is TGCGCCAGCAGCGCACAGGACAGGTTTAACGCTGAAGCTTTCTTT. This translates into CASSAQDRFNAEAFF.

V usage is TRBV5-4 and J usage is TRBJ2-3, with D maybe TRBD2 (6 bases). The CDR3 totals 12 residues. Germline V gene lookup returns CDR1 SGHNT and CDR2 YYREEE (reference sequence). The V and J ends lost 4 bases and 14 bases respectively, with 17 bases between them. This CDR3 reads CASSPGLKYAYF. In DNA, the CDR3 is TGTGCCAGCAGCCCGGGACTCAAATACGCGTATTTT.

This chain links TRBV11-2 with TRBJ2-7, with D possibly TRBD1 on 6 matching bases. The CDR3 totals 14 residues. Germline V gene data show CDR1 as SGHAT and CDR2 as FQNNGV. V gave up 4 bases and J gave up 0 bases, with 10 bases separating them. This CDR3 reads CASSSTGSSYEQYF. For the CDR3, the DNA is TGTGCCAGCAGCTCAACAGGGTCCTCCTACGAGCAGTACTTC.

In nucleotides, the CDR3 is TGTGCCAGCAGTCCAGACGGGATCCTCTATGGCTACACCTTC. Translating gives CASSPDGILYGYTF. J is TRBJ1-2 and V is TRBV2; D is ambiguous. Trimming stripped 5 bases from V and 4 bases from J, with 14 bases between. Germline loops: CDR1 SNHLY, CDR2 FYNNEI. This CDR3 contains 14 residues.

This clone was seen a few times. V is TRBV10-2 and J is TRBJ1-2, with D unclear. CDR1 and CDR2 (germline): WSHSY, SAAADI. Trimming removed 8 bases at V and 3 bases at J, with 7 bases between. This CDR3 is 11 amino acids long. CDR3 DNA sequence: TGCGCCAGCGCAGGCCACTATGGCTACACCTTC. It yields the protein CASAGHYGYTF.

The rearrangement joins TRBV5-1 to TRBJ2-2, with TRBD1 matching over 7 bases. In germline, CDR1 is SGHRS, CDR2 YFSETQ. The V and J ends lost 0 bases and 9 bases, in that order; junction bases with no gene match: 11. This CDR3 region has 16 residues. CDR3 sequence: CASSLAPIDRDRELFF. For the CDR3, the DNA is TGCGCCAGCAGCTTGGCACCCATCGACAGGGATAGGGAGCTGTTTTTT.

This clone has just one count. CDR3 loop: CASSYSAVNNEQFF. The CDR3 DNA is TGTGCCAGCAGTTACTCTGCGGTCAACAATGAGCAGTTCTTC. The chain couples TRBV6-5 to TRBJ2-1, with unresolved D. The CDR3 is 14 amino acids. CDR1 and CDR2 (germline): MNHEY, SVGAGI. V gave up 0 bases and J gave up 5 bases, with 8 bases separating them.

This clone was counted only a few times. The chain combines TRBV6-1 with TRBJ1-2, with a tentative D call TRBD1 (5 bases). V dropped 3 bases and J dropped 7 bases, with 27 bases sitting between them. This CDR3 is built from 18 residues. From germline, CDR1 is MNHNS and CDR2 SASEGT. The CDR3 region is CASSDPRSTQGLPSGYTF. The CDR3 coding sequence is TGTGCCAGCAGTGATCCAAGGTCGACCCAGGGTCTCCCTAGTGGCTACACCTTC.

J is TRBJ2-4 and V is TRBV5-8; 8 bases are shared with TRBD1. Germline V CDR1 and CDR2: SGHTS, YDEGEE. The CDR3 loop spans 15 amino acids. The V and J ends lost 0 bases and 9 bases, in that order; junction bases with no gene match: 8. The CDR3 region is CASSLGAGGSSIQYF. For the CDR3, the DNA is TGTGCCAGCAGCTTGGGTGCAGGGGGCAGTAGCATTCAGTACTTC. Variable domain in full (rest from reference TRBV5-8 and TRBJ2-4): EAGVTQSPTHLIKTRGQQATLRCSPISGHTSVYWYQQALGLGLQFLLWYDEGEERNRGNFPPRFSGRQFPNYSSELNVNALELEDSALYLCASSLGAGGSSIQYFGAGTRLSVL.

V usage is TRBV7-3 and J usage is TRBJ2-7; 8 nucleotides align to TRBD1. Per germline, CDR1 SGHTA and CDR2 FQGTGA. V was pared by 5 bases and J by 5 bases, with 8 bases of the junction left unmatched. The CDR3 length is 14 residues. The CDR3 reads CASSPLPGGHEQYF. In DNA, the CDR3 is TGTGCCAGCAGCCCCCTCCCAGGGGGCCACGAGCAGTACTTC.

V is TRBV15 and J is TRBJ2-7, with 8 bases fitting TRBD1. The length of the CDR3 is 13 residues. Germline V lookup: CDR1 LNHNV, CDR2 YYDKDF (reference sequence). Trimming removed 3 bases from V and 5 bases from J; junction bases left unmatched: 3. CDR3 DNA: TGTGCCACCAGCAGCGACAGGGGTCACGAGCAGTACTTC. It encodes CATSSDRGHEQYF.